The 13 T cell receptor beta chains below were found in one sample sequenced in a study of blood T cell repertoires in COVID-19 (dated by TCRdb to between 2020 and 2021). Libraries were made using the immunoSEQ multiplex PCR assay. In its TCRdb copy, this immuneACCESS table keeps in-frame sequences only and misses some clones. Where compared with another copy, unresolved V genes explain less than half of these, and the others have no known cause. The sample records roughly 170,000 clones, around 67% of which are singletons. The top ten clones comprise around 3% of the sample. The sample comprised peripheral blood. The receptors were gathered from a woman at least 80 years old with acute or convalescent COVID-19.

The chain couples TRBV27 to TRBJ2-5; possibly TRBD1 for D (6 bases). V dropped 6 bases and J dropped 6 bases, with 17 bases sitting between them. The CDR3 extends over 14 amino acids. Germline CDR1 is MNHEY and CDR2 is SMNVEV (reference sequence). This chain's CDR3 is CASRLQGEEKTQYF. The CDR3 coding sequence is TGTGCCAGCAGGCTACAGGGAGAGGAAAAGACCCAGTACTTC.

This clone was observed a single time. V is TRBV6-5 and J is TRBJ2-2, with D tentatively TRBD1 (5 bases). This CDR3 region has 14 residues. V lost 7 bases and J 0 bases, leaving 9 bases between the germline ends. From germline, CDR1 is MNHEY and CDR2 SVGAGI. The CDR3 region has the DNA TGTGCCAGCATAGTGACAGCGAACACCGGGGAGCTGTTTTTT. This encodes CASIVTANTGELFF.

The gene calls are TRBV19 and TRBJ1-1; D is perhaps TRBD1 (5 bases). Trimming shortened V by 1 base and J by 0 bases, and 12 bases separated the two germline ends. CDR1 is LNHDA, CDR2 SQIVND, per germline (reference sequence). The CDR3 runs 16 residues. CDR3 residues: CASSIGGWEMNTEAFF. The CDR3 nucleotides read TGTGCCAGTAGTATAGGGGGCTGGGAAATGAACACTGAAGCTTTCTTT.

This clone was found once. CDR3 region: CASSLPVEYQPQHF. The CDR3 nucleotides read TGTGCCAGCAGTTTACCGGTCGAGTATCAGCCCCAGCATTTT. The chain employs TRBV28 and TRBJ1-5; the D is unclear. The ends were cut back, 2 bases at V and 5 bases at J, with 10 bases in the middle. The CDR3 runs 14 residues. Germline CDR1 is MDHEN and CDR2 is SYDVKM.

The genes are TRBV9 and TRBJ2-1; D might be TRBD2 (6 bases). This CDR3 spans 19 amino acids. The V and J ends lost 3 bases and 6 bases respectively, with 28 bases between them. From germline, CDR1 is SGDLS and CDR2 YYNGEE. CDR3 region: CASSAGVGRVVSGGNEQFF. The CDR3 DNA reads as TGTGCCAGCAGCGCGGGGGTAGGGCGAGTAGTGAGTGGTGGCAATGAGCAGTTCTTC.

This clone appeared once. The rearrangement joins TRBV7-2 to TRBJ2-2, with 11 bases fitting TRBD2. After removal of 1 base from V and 5 bases from J, the junction contained 12 bases not matched to a gene. Per the germline V gene, CDR1 is SGHTA and CDR2 is FQGNSA. This CDR3 has 19 amino acids. Written as DNA, the CDR3 is TGTGCCAGCAGCTTAGTAAATCCGCTAGCGGGAGGACGAACCGGGGAGCTGTTTTTT. Translated, it gives CASSLVNPLAGGRTGELFF.

About this clone: Other DNA sequences of this sample code for an identical CDR3. The chain is built from TRBV6-5 and TRBJ1-5; a weak D match, TRBD1 (6 bases). The length of the CDR3 is 14 residues. Trimming removed 5 bases at V and 0 bases at J, with 8 bases between. Looked up from germline, CDR1 is MNHEY and CDR2 is SVGAGI. CDR3 in amino acids: CASSRQVSNQPQHF. The CDR3 DNA sequence: TGTGCCAGCAGTAGACAGGTTAGCAATCAGCCCCAGCATTTT.

V gene TRBV3-1 (or the pseudogene TRBV3-2) combines with J gene TRBJ2-5, with 13 positions matching TRBD2. J lost 4 bases, V lost 3 bases, and 17 bases had no gene match. The germline CDR1 and CDR2 sequences are LGHDT and YNNKEL (reference sequence). The CDR3 contains 20 residues. For the CDR3, the DNA is TGTGCCAGCAGCCAGACCAAATCGACTAGCGGGAGGACGATAACAGAGACCCAGTACTTC. Residues: CASSQTKSTSGRTITETQYF.

This chain connects TRBV19 to TRBJ2-7; 8 bases map to TRBD1. Germline V CDR1 and CDR2: LNHDA, SQIVND (reference sequence). The V segment lost 7 bases and the J segment 5 bases; nucleotides outside the gene matches: 10. This CDR3 spans 14 amino acids. CDR3 sequence: CASKRTPQGDEQYF. In nucleotides, the CDR3 is TGTGCCAGTAAGCGAACGCCACAGGGGGACGAGCAGTACTTC. The full variable domain, with the rest looked up from reference TRBV19 and TRBJ2-7, is DGGITQSPKYLFRKEGQNVTLSCEQNLNHDAMYWYRQDPGQGLRLIYYSQIVNDFQKGDIAEGYSVSREKKESFPLTVTSAQKNPTAFYLCASKRTPQGDEQYFGPGTRLTVT.

The chain employs TRBV30 and TRBJ2-7, with D maybe TRBD1 (6 bases). V lost 5 bases and J 3 bases, leaving 20 bases between the germline ends. Germline V CDR1 and CDR2: GTSNPN, SVGIG (reference sequence). The CDR3 has 15 amino acids. The CDR3 loop reads CAWAITGQGLYEQYF. The CDR3 bases are TGTGCCTGGGCAATAACAGGGCAGGGGCTCTACGAGCAGTACTTC.

As for this clone: Different DNA sequences within this sample yield the same CDR3. V gene TRBV28 combines with J gene TRBJ1-6; D is unclear. The CDR3 consists of 13 residues. Trimming removed 4 bases from V and 6 bases from J, with 7 bases in between. The germline V gene encodes CDR1 MDHEN and CDR2 SYDVKM. The CDR3 coding sequence is TGTGCCAGCAGTTCCTTACTTAATTCACCCCTCCACTTT. It specifies CASSSLLNSPLHF.

This chain uses TRBV19 with TRBJ2-2; 8 nucleotides align to TRBD1. Germline assignment: CDR1 LNHDA and CDR2 SQIVND (reference sequence). The CDR3 length is 16 residues. V lost 6 bases to trimming and J lost 0 bases; unmatched junction nucleotides: 6. The CDR3 reads CASSLGQGSNTGELFF. Here the CDR3 DNA reads TGTGCCAGTAGCCTTGGACAGGGTTCGAACACCGGGGAGCTGTTTTTT.

The rearrangement joins TRBV28 to TRBJ2-5; perhaps TRBD1 as D (6 bases). Per the germline V gene, CDR1 is MDHEN and CDR2 is SYDVKM. The CDR3 contains 14 residues. Trimming stripped 7 bases from V and 5 bases from J, with 17 bases between. The DNA of the CDR3 is TGTGCCAGCACCAAACCGGGACAAGTGGAGACCCAGTACTTC. Amino acid sequence: CASTKPGQVETQYF.